This TCR beta chain appears in the sequencing data of a study of technical replicates of blood from several donors. Using immunoSEQ multiplex PCR, the repertoire was profiled, and TCRdb retains in-frame clones only, with some absent. This sample carries 55,000 to 80,000 clones, around 92% of them seen once, and the ten largest clones take roughly 4.9%. This clone has just a few counts. The germline V gene encodes CDR1 SNHLY and CDR2 FYNNEI. The CDR3 spans 14 residues. The V end was cut by 7 bases, the J end by 6 bases, with 16 bases between. The TCR originated in a human donor in good health. Some clones in this sample may be carry-over from other donors' samples. The sequencing input was PBMCs. V is TRBV2 and J is TRBJ2-1; D is perhaps TRBD1 (6 bases). In DNA, the CDR3 is TGTGCCAGCATTCTACAGGGTCTTCTCAATGAGCAGTTCTTC. This gives the protein CASILQGLLNEQFF.